The sample holds one count of the clone carrying this T cell receptor (beta chain). The data were produced by immunoSEQ multiplex PCR, yet TCRdb's version contains in-frame clones alone and is incomplete. This table holds roughly 100,000 clones, roughly four fifths found once. V was pared by 4 bases and J by 3 bases, with 8 bases of the junction left unmatched. The germline gives CDR1 SGHTA, CDR2 FQGNSA. The CDR3 length is 16 residues. This entry comes from a study of blood T cell repertoires in COVID-19. The source of this sequence is a woman aged 55-70 years with acute or convalescent COVID-19. Sequencing input: peripheral blood. V and J are TRBV7-2 and TRBJ2-3; 9 nucleotides line up with TRBD2. Here the CDR3 reads CASSSLAGRGTDTQYF. The CDR3 bases are TGTGCCAGCAGCTCTCTAGCGGGGAGGGGGACAGATACGCAGTATTTT.